The next 14 T cell receptor beta chains were all read from a single sample in a study of blood T cell repertoires in COVID-19. Clones were sequenced by immunoSEQ multiplex PCR, and TCRdb holds only the in-frame ones, with some missing. The sample has some 110,000 clones; roughly nine tenths are singletons. The sequencing input was peripheral blood. The origin of the receptors is a human donor in a cohort sampled during active COVID-19.

The count of this clone is one. DNA for the CDR3: TGTGCCAGCAGCCAAGGGACTGGGAATTCACCCCTCCACTTT. This codes for CASSQGTGNSPLHF. The chain combines TRBV3-1 (or the pseudogene TRBV3-2) with TRBJ1-6, with unresolved D. The germline gives CDR1 LGHDT, CDR2 YNNKEL (reference sequence). V lost 1 base, J lost 7 bases, and 8 bases lay in between. The CDR3 covers 14 residues.

J is TRBJ1-5 and V is TRBV19; D remains ambiguous. The CDR3 consists of 15 residues. V dropped 3 bases and J dropped 0 bases, with 9 bases sitting between them. The V gene's germline CDR1 is LNHDA and CDR2 SQIVND (reference sequence). CDR3 in amino acids: CASSMRAGSNQPQHF. The CDR3 coding sequence is TGTGCCAGTAGTATGAGGGCAGGTAGCAATCAGCCCCAGCATTTT. Variable domain in full (rest from reference TRBV19 and TRBJ1-5): DGGITQSPKYLFRKEGQNVTLSCEQNLNHDAMYWYRQDPGQGLRLIYYSQIVNDFQKGDIAEGYSVSREKKESFPLTVTSAQKNPTAFYLCASSMRAGSNQPQHFGDGTRLSIL.

The chain recombines TRBV25-1 with TRBJ1-4; 7 bases agree with TRBD1. Germline CDR1 reads MGHDK; CDR2 reads SYGVNS. Trimming at V came to 6 bases and at J to 0 bases, leaving 1 base not matched to a gene. The CDR3 is made up of 14 amino acids. The chain's CDR3 is CASRGQATNEKLFF. The DNA for the CDR3 is TGTGCCAGCAGAGGACAGGCAACTAATGAAAAACTGTTTTTT.

This clone was recorded only once. The genes are TRBV28 and TRBJ1-4; maybe TRBD1 (6 bases). Trimming pared 10 bases from V and 7 bases from J, leaving 13 bases between. The CDR3 contains 12 residues. Germline CDR1 reads MDHEN; CDR2 reads SYDVKM. The CDR3 loop reads CATWRGGEKLFF. The CDR3 DNA reads TGTGCCACGTGGAGGGGGGGTGAAAAACTGTTTTTT.

V usage is TRBV19 and J usage is TRBJ2-7; 11 bases align to TRBD2. The CDR3 spans 17 residues. V shed 5 bases and J 2 bases; nucleotides not matched to a gene: 11. The germline CDR1 and CDR2 sequences are LNHDA and SQIVND (reference sequence). The CDR3 region is CASSLTGLAEAAYEQYF. In DNA, the CDR3 is TGTGCCAGTAGTCTGACGGGACTAGCGGAAGCGGCCTACGAGCAGTACTTC.

The table lists this clone with a few counts. The DNA for the CDR3 is TGCGCCAGCAGCTTTTCGCAGCGGGCCTACGAGCAGTACTTC. This translates into CASSFSQRAYEQYF. V usage is TRBV5-1 and J usage is TRBJ2-7; a possible D gene is TRBD2 (6 bases). This CDR3 contains 14 residues. From germline, CDR1 is SGHRS and CDR2 YFSETQ. Trimming cost V 2 bases and J 2 bases, with 11 bases left between them.

This clone was counted only a few times. The chain links TRBV7-9 to TRBJ2-2; a weak D match, TRBD1 (6 bases). CDR3 size: 15 residues. The germline gives CDR1 SEHNR, CDR2 FQNEAQ (reference sequence). The V and J ends lost 2 bases and 7 bases respectively, with 14 bases between them. DNA of the CDR3: TGTGCCAGCAGCTTAATACAGGGTCTTGGCGGGGAGCTGTTTTTT. Residues: CASSLIQGLGGELFF.

V usage is TRBV5-1 and J usage is TRBJ2-3; perhaps TRBD1 as D (7 bases). Trimming left V 4 bases short and J 8 bases short, with 17 bases between. Germline values: CDR1 SGHRS, CDR2 YFSETQ. The CDR3 runs to 14 residues. This CDR3 reads CASSEDRPTSTQYF. The CDR3 coding sequence is TGCGCCAGCAGCGAGGACAGGCCGACTAGTACGCAGTATTTT.

This rearrangement joins TRBV29-1 to TRBJ1-2, with 8 bases aligning to TRBD1. This CDR3 spans 12 amino acids. CDR1 and CDR2 from the germline V gene are SQVTM and ANQGSEA. V lost 4 bases to trimming and J lost 8 bases; unmatched junction nucleotides: 6. DNA for the CDR3: TGCAGCGTTGGAAACAGGGGGTTCGGCTACACCTTC. Residues: CSVGNRGFGYTF.

The chain joins TRBV5-6 to TRBJ2-5; TRBD1 agrees at 7 bases. The CDR3 is 14 residues long. Germline CDR1 and CDR2: SGHDT and YYEEEE. V trimming: 0 bases; J trimming: 4 bases; junction bases outside the gene matches: 3. The DNA of the CDR3 is TGTGCCAGCAGCTTGGGACAGGGCGGAGAGACCCAGTACTTC. As protein: CASSLGQGGETQYF.

This clone was seen once. This rearrangement joins TRBV16 to TRBJ2-2, with D uncertain. The CDR3 is made up of 14 amino acids. Trimming shortened V by 3 bases and J by 7 bases, and 12 bases separated the two germline ends. The germline CDR1 and CDR2 sequences are KGHSY and FQNENV. CDR3 loop: CASSQLKLGGELFF. In DNA form, the CDR3 reads TGTGCCAGCAGCCAGCTGAAGCTTGGCGGGGAGCTGTTTTTT.

The chain combines TRBV6-5 with TRBJ2-7, with 8 bases that match TRBD1. The germline CDR1 and CDR2 sequences are MNHEY and SVGAGI. This CDR3 comprises 15 residues. V gave up 5 bases and J gave up 2 bases; unmatched junction bases: 8. CDR3 in amino acids: CASSPTGQAPYEQYF. The CDR3 coding sequence is TGTGCCAGCAGTCCCACGGGACAGGCTCCCTACGAGCAGTACTTC.

This rearrangement joins TRBV3-1 (or the pseudogene TRBV3-2) to TRBJ1-6; a weak D match, TRBD1 (6 bases). CDR3 length: 15 residues. Germline-derived CDR1 and CDR2 are LGHDT and YNNKEL (reference sequence). V was cut by 1 base and J by 14 bases, with 18 bases left in between. CDR3: CASSQGTGSPGALHF. The CDR3 nucleotides are TGTGCCAGCAGCCAAGGTACAGGGAGCCCTGGGGCCCTCCACTTT.

The CDR3: CASSHPGSYEQYF. As DNA, the CDR3 is TGTGCCAGCAGCCACCCGGGATCCTACGAGCAGTACTTC. The V call is TRBV7-2, the J call TRBJ2-7; D may be TRBD2 (5 bases). The ends were cut back, 5 bases at V and 1 base at J, with 9 bases in the middle. This CDR3 is built from 13 residues. The germline V gene has CDR1 SGHTA and CDR2 FQGNSA. Full variable domain (outside the CDR3, taken from reference TRBV7-2 and TRBJ2-7): GAGVSQSPSNKVTEKGKDVELRCDPISGHTALYWYRQSLGQGLEFLIYFQGNSAPDKSGLPSDRFSAERTGGSVSTLTIQRTQQEDSAVYLCASSHPGSYEQYFGPGTRLTVT.